A single sample gave rise to the 28 T cell receptor beta chains below, sequenced in a study of T cell responses to AZD1222 COVID-19 vaccine. Clones were read by immunoSEQ multiplex PCR, and TCRdb kept only the in-frame ones, dropping some. The sample shows 150,000 to 200,000 clones, over 85% of them seen only once. Sequenced material: peripheral blood, taken on day 0 of AZD1222 vaccination. These receptors all come from an adult in good health.

This chain joins TRBV27 and TRBJ2-1; TRBD1 matches 7 bases. This CDR3 comprises 16 residues. Trimming cost V 5 bases and J 0 bases; bases outside gene matches: 7. CDR1 and CDR2 from the germline V gene are MNHEY and SMNVEV (reference sequence). The CDR3 nucleotides are TGTGCCAGCAGTGTGACAGGGCATAGCTCCTACAATGAGCAGTTCTTC. The encoded protein is CASSVTGHSSYNEQFF.

This chain uses TRBV6-5 with TRBJ2-1, with D perhaps TRBD2 (6 bases). Germline V gives CDR1 MNHEY, CDR2 SVGAGI. There are 15 residues in the CDR3. Trimming stripped 4 bases from V and 3 bases from J, with 13 bases between. The DNA of the CDR3 is TGTGCCAGCAGTTTCGGGACTTCCAACTACAATGAGCAGTTCTTC. Its translation is CASSFGTSNYNEQFF.

The CDR3: CASSGHGTSNTEAFF. The CDR3 DNA sequence: TGTGCCAGCAGTGGACACGGGACATCGAACACTGAAGCTTTCTTT. V gene TRBV2 combines with J gene TRBJ1-1, with a possible D match to TRBD1 (6 bases). V lost 4 bases and J lost 1, with 13 bases in between. The CDR3 is 15 residues long. Germline CDR1 and CDR2: SNHLY and FYNNEI.

On this clone itself: The same CDR3 can be traced to other DNA sequences in this sample. The V and J genes are TRBV6-5 and TRBJ1-1; TRBD1 might be the D (6 bases). CDR3 length: 13 residues. V lost 6 bases, J lost 0 bases, and 8 bases lay in between. Germline lookup yields CDR1 MNHEY and CDR2 SVGAGI. CDR3 coding DNA: TGTGCCAGCAGAGGACAGTTGAACACTGAAGCTTTCTTT. Protein: CASRGQLNTEAFF.

V gene TRBV6-5 combines with J gene TRBJ1-1; the match to TRBD1 covers 7 bases. Trimming took 6 bases from V and 10 from J; bases not matched to a gene: 8. CDR1 and CDR2 from the germline V gene are MNHEY and SVGAGI. The CDR3 covers 12 residues. As DNA, the CDR3 is TGTGCCAGCAGGGTAGCGGCAGGGGGAGCTTTCTTT. This gives the protein CASRVAAGGAFF.

Remarks on this clone: The same CDR3 arises from other DNA sequences in this sample as well. The chain uses TRBV29-1 and TRBJ2-2, with 10 bases aligning to TRBD2. There are 14 residues in the CDR3. Per germline, CDR1 SQVTM and CDR2 ANQGSEA. V lost 5 bases to trimming and J lost 1 base; unmatched junction nucleotides: 1. The CDR3 DNA reads as TGCAGCGTTAGCGGGAGGGTGAACACCGGGGAGCTGTTTTTT. This translates into CSVSGRVNTGELFF.

The rearrangement uses TRBV10-3 and TRBJ1-1; D might be TRBD1 (5 bases). The CDR3 covers 14 residues. V lost 2 bases, J lost 4 bases, and 11 bases lay in between. The V gene's germline CDR1 is ENHRY and CDR2 SYGVKD. The CDR3 coding sequence is TGTGCCATCAGTGAGGCAGGGCCCGGCACTGAAGCTTTCTTT. Amino acid sequence: CAISEAGPGTEAFF.

V gene TRBV30 combines with J gene TRBJ2-5, with no clear D. Germline assignment: CDR1 GTSNPN and CDR2 SVGIG (reference sequence). CDR3 length: 13 amino acids. Trimming left V 1 base short and J 3 bases short, with 9 bases between. The CDR3 loop reads CAWSGRPEETQYF. The CDR3 DNA follows: TGTGCCTGGAGTGGCCGACCAGAAGAGACCCAGTACTTC. The variable domain in full, completed from reference TRBV30 and TRBJ2-5, reads SQTIHQWPATLVQPVGSPLSLECTVEGTSNPNLYWYRQAAGRGLQLLFYSVGIGQISSEVPQNLSASRPQDRQFILSSKKLLLSDSGFYLCAWSGRPEETQYFGPGTRLLVL.

This chain joins TRBV27 and TRBJ2-1; TRBD1 matches at 7 bases. With V trimmed by 6 bases and J by 5 bases, 7 bases remained unmatched. The germline CDR1 and CDR2 sequences are MNHEY and SMNVEV (reference sequence). The CDR3 is 14 residues long. The DNA of the CDR3 is TGTGCCAGCAGAGGGGGCCATCCTAACAATGAGCAGTTCTTC. Encoded protein: CASRGGHPNNEQFF.

The chain has TRBV29-1 and TRBJ2-5, with TRBD2 matching 10 bases. Germline V CDR1 and CDR2: SQVTM, ANQGSEA. With V trimmed by 4 bases and J by 3 bases, 2 bases remained unmatched. The CDR3 is 13 amino acids. The CDR3 region is CSVGTSGKETQYF. As DNA, the CDR3 is TGCAGCGTTGGCACTAGCGGGAAAGAGACCCAGTACTTC.

This clone was detected once. The chain has TRBV6-6 and TRBJ2-7; TRBD2 is a possible D gene (6 bases). CDR3 length: 15 amino acids. V lost 2 bases to trimming and J lost 2 bases, with 13 bases between them. Germline lookup yields CDR1 MNHNY and CDR2 SVGAGI (reference sequence). CDR3 amino acids: CASSYGVADTYEQYF. The CDR3 DNA is TGTGCCAGCAGTTACGGAGTAGCGGATACCTACGAGCAGTACTTC.

The rearrangement uses TRBV2 and TRBJ1-5; D not resolved. CDR1 SNHLY and CDR2 FYNNEI come from the germline V gene. The germline V and J ends were trimmed by 3 bases and 6 bases, with 6 bases remaining between them. CDR3 length: 12 amino acids. This CDR3 reads CASSDDIQPQHF. The CDR3 region has the DNA TGTGCCAGCAGTGATGACATTCAGCCCCAGCATTTT.

This sequence joins TRBV14 and TRBJ1-1; TRBD1 agrees at 11 bases. The germline gives CDR1 SGHDN, CDR2 FVKESK. This CDR3 region has 14 residues. The V gene end was trimmed by 3 bases and the J gene end by 11 bases; junction bases not matched to a gene: 8. The CDR3 nucleotides read TGTGCCAGCAGCCACGGAGGACAGGGGGCATCGGCTTTCTTT. This translates into CASSHGGQGASAFF.

Comment on this clone: The identical CDR3 is also encoded by other nucleotide sequences in the sample. This rearrangement joins TRBV5-1 to TRBJ1-6, with D unresolved. V was shortened by 0 bases and J by 5 bases, with 6 bases between the two germline ends. This CDR3 is built from 14 residues. Germline V gene sequence: CDR1 SGHRS, CDR2 YFSETQ. CDR3 DNA: TGCGCCAGCAGCTTGGGTCAGAATAATTCACCCCTCCACTTT. Its protein is CASSLGQNNSPLHF.

The chain joins TRBV4-2 to TRBJ1-6, with 9 bases matching TRBD1. Germline CDR1 is LGHNA and CDR2 is YNFKEQ. There are 16 residues in the CDR3. With V trimmed by 6 bases and J by 9 bases, 12 bases remained unmatched. The CDR3 here is CASSPAPGQGFSPLHF. The CDR3 DNA is TGTGCCAGCAGTCCCGCCCCGGGACAGGGTTTTTCACCCCTCCACTTT.

This clone was seen a handful of times. Other nucleotide sequences from this sample produce the same CDR3. The rearrangement uses TRBV14 and TRBJ2-1; TRBD2 agrees at 11 bases. The CDR3 is 15 residues long. J gave up 7 bases and V 2 bases, and 4 bases lay outside the gene matches. Germline V CDR1 and CDR2: SGHDN, FVKESK. The CDR3 loop reads CASSQTSGGGNEQFF. Written as DNA, the CDR3 is TGTGCCAGCAGCCAAACTAGCGGGGGTGGGAATGAGCAGTTCTTC.

This chain connects TRBV4-1 to TRBJ2-7; D is unclear. Germline V CDR1 and CDR2: MGHRA, YSYEKL. The V gene lost 0 bases and the J gene lost 3 bases, with 0 bases spanning the gap. CDR3 size: 11 residues. For the CDR3, the DNA is TGCGCCAGCAGCCAAGACTACGAGCAGTACTTC. Its translation is CASSQDYEQYF.

In its sample, this clone was seen once. V gene TRBV7-9 combines with J gene TRBJ2-7; D gene unclear. CDR3 length: 15 amino acids. Trimming stripped 2 bases from V and 6 bases from J, with 17 bases between. The V gene's germline CDR1 is SEHNR and CDR2 FQNEAQ (reference sequence). CDR3 coding DNA: TGTGCCAGCAGCTTATTGGACGGACCCCCCGGCGAGCAGTACTTC. This encodes CASSLLDGPPGEQYF.

This clone was picked up many times. The chain is built from TRBV3-1 (or the pseudogene TRBV3-2) and TRBJ2-7; D is tentatively TRBD1 or TRBD2 (5 bases each). The V gene's germline CDR1 is LGHDT and CDR2 YNNKEL (reference sequence). The V gene lost 4 bases and the J gene lost 1 base, with 17 bases spanning the gap. The CDR3 has 16 amino acids. CDR3 in amino acids: CASSPEEGWGSYEQYF. For the CDR3, the DNA is TGTGCCAGCAGCCCTGAAGAGGGTTGGGGGTCCTACGAGCAGTACTTC.

The chain has TRBV24-1 and TRBJ2-1, with a weak D call TRBD1 (5 bases). The germline V gene has CDR1 KGHDR and CDR2 SFDVKD. The CDR3 sequence is 17 residues long. With 4 bases removed from V and 4 bases from J, the gap between germline ends came to 19 bases. The CDR3 sequence is CATSDSGHNEVYNEQFF. CDR3 sequence (DNA): TGTGCCACCAGTGACTCTGGACATAATGAAGTATACAATGAGCAGTTCTTC.

The chain links TRBV19 to TRBJ2-2; TRBD2 matches 10 bases. Germline V lookup: CDR1 LNHDA, CDR2 SQIVND (reference sequence). The CDR3 totals 15 residues. V lost 8 bases, J lost 5 bases, and 8 bases stayed unmatched. The CDR3 DNA reads TGTGCCAGTGAAAGCGGGAGGGCCGGGACCGGGGAGCTGTTTTTT. It translates to CASESGRAGTGELFF. Based on the CDR3 plus reference TRBV19 and TRBJ2-2, the full variable domain is DGGITQSPKYLFRKEGQNVTLSCEQNLNHDAMYWYRQDPGQGLRLIYYSQIVNDFQKGDIAEGYSVSREKKESFPLTVTSAQKNPTAFYLCASESGRAGTGELFFGEGSRLTVL.

The chain employs TRBV5-6 and TRBJ2-7, with 8 nucleotides matching TRBD1. The CDR3 is 15 residues long. The germline gives CDR1 SGHDT, CDR2 YYEEEE. J gave up 5 bases and V 4 bases, and 11 bases lay outside the gene matches. Here the CDR3 reads CASSPTGTGGDEQYF. The CDR3, as DNA: TGTGCCAGCAGCCCTACCGGGACAGGTGGGGACGAGCAGTACTTC.

This clone has a single count. V and J are TRBV7-2 and TRBJ1-1; possible D gene TRBD1, 5 bases. V shed 2 bases and J shed 4 bases, with 8 bases lying between them. The CDR3 sequence is 13 residues long. Germline V gene lookup returns CDR1 SGHTA and CDR2 FQGNSA. CDR3 amino acids: CASSLWGGTEAFF. For the CDR3, the DNA is TGTGCCAGCAGCTTATGGGGGGGCACTGAAGCTTTCTTT.

This rearrangement joins TRBV6-5 to TRBJ2-7; D remains ambiguous. CDR3 size: 13 residues. Trimming shortened V by 6 bases and J by 3 bases, and 12 bases separated the two germline ends. Germline V lookup: CDR1 MNHEY, CDR2 SVGAGI. The CDR3 bases are TGTGCCAGCAGCCGCGAGGCAAGCTACGAGCAGTACTTC. Translating gives CASSREASYEQYF.

The chain couples TRBV27 to TRBJ2-4; 8 nucleotides line up with TRBD2. The germline CDR1 and CDR2 sequences are MNHEY and SMNVEV (reference sequence). This CDR3 spans 16 amino acids. The ends lost 6 bases at V and 4 bases at J; junction bases unmatched: 11. The CDR3 bases are TGTGCCAGCAGACCAAGGGCGGGAGGACAGAAAAACATTCAGTACTTC. Amino acids: CASRPRAGGQKNIQYF.

This rearrangement joins TRBV7-8 to TRBJ2-7; D remains ambiguous. Trimming removed 1 base from V and 6 bases from J, with 10 bases in between. The CDR3 sequence is 13 residues long. The germline gives CDR1 SGHVS, CDR2 FQNEAQ. The CDR3 sequence is CASSLGVAGEQYF. The DNA for the CDR3 is TGTGCCAGCAGCTTAGGGGTAGCTGGCGAGCAGTACTTC.

This chain connects TRBV3-1 (or the pseudogene TRBV3-2) to TRBJ2-5, with D perhaps matching TRBD1 (6 bases). V lost 6 bases to trimming and J lost 1 base, with 9 bases between them. The V gene's germline CDR1 is LGHDT and CDR2 YNNKEL (reference sequence). The CDR3 spans 13 residues. The CDR3 DNA is TGTGCCAGCAGACCGGACAGCCAAGAGACCCAGTACTTC. It yields the protein CASRPDSQETQYF.

The chain links TRBV5-4 to TRBJ1-1, with TRBD1 as a possible D gene (6 bases). The ends were cut back, 2 bases at V and 4 bases at J, with 12 bases in the middle. The CDR3 sequence is 14 residues long. Per the germline V gene, CDR1 is SGHNT and CDR2 is YYREEE (reference sequence). CDR3: CASSFAGAPTEAFF. The CDR3 DNA follows: TGTGCCAGCAGCTTTGCGGGGGCGCCCACTGAAGCTTTCTTT.